This TCR beta chain was recovered during a study of T cell changes during pregnancy in multiple sclerosis. Trimming shortened V by 5 bases and J by 2 bases, and 21 bases separated the two germline ends. The CDR3 totals 17 residues. Germline V CDR1 and CDR2: LNHNV, YYDKDF (reference sequence). Data came from immunoSEQ multiplex PCR; TCRdb stores just in-frame clones and leaves some out. Seen here are roughly 52,000 clones, about nine tenths observed once, and the top ten hold around 0.58%. The V gene is TRBV15, the J gene TRBJ1-2, with a tentative D call TRBD1 (5 bases). The TCR was taken from a female donor with multiple sclerosis, enrolled in a pregnancy study. Here the sequenced sample was CD4+ T cells from peripheral blood mononuclear cells, taken in the first trimester of pregnancy. CDR3 sequence: CATSGTDTGSKNYGYTF. The DNA of the CDR3 is TGTGCCACCAGCGGGACTGACACCGGGTCGAAAAACTATGGCTACACCTTC.